A selection of T cell receptor beta chains follows, all from one sample in a study of PD-1 blockade in classical Hodgkin lymphoma. TCRdb's table, derived via immunoSEQ multiplex PCR, lists solely in-frame clones and lacks some. Among 90,000 to 140,000 clones listed, approximately 89% were seen once. The sequences come from peripheral blood mononuclear cells (PBMCs), collected before the fourth cycle of nivolumab. These receptors were obtained from a human donor with classical Hodgkin lymphoma. CDR3s leave out the opening cysteine and the closing phenylalanine or tryptophan.

TRBV10-1,TRBJ1-1,ASSAPEQASEAF
TRBV6-5,TRBJ1-1,ASSYKMNTEAF
TRBV6-6,TRBJ2-1,ASSGGWADNEQF
TRBV4-2,TRBJ1-3,ASSQGLGIGNTIY
TRBV20-1,TRBJ1-1,SASLGKAF
TRBV11-1,TRBJ2-1,ASSWRRGSYNEQF
TRBV27,TRBJ2-3,ASSLIQTRGDTQY
TRBV18,TRBJ2-5,ASSPPNSRGQETQY
TRBV19,TRBJ1-1,ATLQGATEAF
TRBV4-1,TRBJ2-1,ASSQFWGNEQF
TRBV5-1,TRBJ1-4,ASSLAGQLNEKLF
TRBV29-1,TRBJ2-3,SVEQGRKDTQY
TRBV7-9,TRBJ2-3,ASSLFTDTQY
TRBV11-2,TRBJ2-7,ASSLGVGSLGQY
TRBV6-6,TRBJ2-3,ASSYSSGVPSTAQY
TRBV7-6,TRBJ2-3,ASSLDLAGGSDTQY
TRBV2,TRBJ2-2,ASRAWQVNTGELF
TRBV13,TRBJ1-1,ASSITGTLGAEAF
TRBV25-1,TRBJ2-1,ASSEGSETSGGINEQF
TRBV15,TRBJ2-2,ATSRGDTGELF
TRBV1,TRBJ2-7,TSSQDGETYEQY
TRBV19,TRBJ1-1,ASSIFGGRLNTEAF
TRBV6-6,TRBJ2-7,ASSSQGYEQY
TRBV7-9,TRBJ2-7,ASEQRSYEQY
TRBV6-4,TRBJ2-1,ASSQTGSNEQF
TRBV29-1,TRBJ2-1,SVNLASQKGDYNEQF
TRBV2,TRBJ2-1,ASSLAGLAGEREQF
TRBV6-1,TRBJ2-1,ASKNVQDEQF
TRBV11-2,TRBJ2-7,ASQDRFLNTYEQY
TRBV7-9,TRBJ2-7,ASSPRRLAGEKLSYEQY
TRBV7-6,TRBJ2-3,ASSLSGRTDTQY
TRBV5-1,TRBJ2-2,ASSLVAGVGTGELF
TRBV2,TRBJ1-2,ASSEAWGGDGYT
TRBV7-9,TRBJ2-1,ASSPSSGYNEQF
TRBV29-1,TRBJ1-1,SVEDGVMNTEAF
TRBV6-5,TRBJ2-3,ASSYLSAGVADTQY
TRBV28,TRBJ2-6,ASSFRASGANVLT
TRBV6-5,TRBJ1-2,ASRKTGSGGYT
TRBV5-1,TRBJ2-1,ASSLDGQGSYNEQF
TRBV19,TRBJ2-1,ASSTLPGLYNEQF
TRBV11-2,TRBJ2-1,ASSLDLWGRYNEQF
TRBV5-1,TRBJ2-2,ASSWTSDAGELF
TRBV7-9,TRBJ2-7,ASSLHSLAGDYEQY
TRBV11-2,TRBJ2-7,ASSTVGTSGTYEQY
TRBV7-2,TRBJ2-1,ASSLASPEKPV
TRBV6-6,TRBJ1-1,ASSSLGGGNTEAF
TRBV9,TRBJ1-2,ASSSRQVYGYT
TRBV18,TRBJ1-5,ASSPDGRNQPQH
TRBV27,TRBJ1-2,ASSYWGGEGYT
TRBV10-1,TRBJ1-2,ASSEQGHYGYT
TRBV6-5,TRBJ1-1,ASSYAVLSEAF
TRBV6-6,TRBJ1-1,ASSYWTGNTEAF
TRBV5-6,TRBJ1-5,ASSFLNQPQH
TRBV5-1,TRBJ2-7,ASSLVSGNYEQY
TRBV6-5,TRBJ2-5,ASTLAGLGGETQY
TRBV15,TRBJ1-1,ATSRGTVPNTEAF
TRBV7-2,TRBJ2-3,ASSLARDVKGTQY
TRBV30,TRBJ2-1,AWTLITGVYNEQF
TRBV30,TRBJ1-1,AWSRRIPNTEAF